These 25 T cell receptor beta chains were all obtained from the same sample, sequenced in a study of blood T cell repertoires in COVID-19. Using immunoSEQ multiplex PCR, the repertoire was profiled, and TCRdb retains in-frame clones only, with some absent. The sample consists of approximately 210,000 clones, roughly 88% of them appearing once. The source material was peripheral blood. The receptor source for this set is a man aged 18 to 30 with active or convalescent COVID-19.

This clone came up once. This sequence joins TRBV2 and TRBJ2-7, with D unclear. The V and J ends lost 7 bases and 0 bases respectively, with 22 bases between them. The CDR3 consists of 17 residues. The germline gives CDR1 SNHLY, CDR2 FYNNEI. The CDR3 here is CASTPGWAVSSSYEQYF. As DNA, the CDR3 is TGTGCCAGCACCCCCGGTTGGGCCGTATCGAGCTCCTACGAGCAGTACTTC. The whole variable domain, remainder taken from reference TRBV2 and TRBJ2-7, is EPEVTQTPSHQVTQMGQEVILRCVPISNHLYFYWYRQILGQKVEFLVSFYNNEISEKSEIFDDQFSVERPDGSNFTLKIRSTKLEDSAMYFCASTPGWAVSSSYEQYFGPGTRLTVT.

The V call is TRBV3-1 (or the pseudogene TRBV3-2), the J call TRBJ2-5; 7 nucleotides agree with TRBD2. Looked up from germline, CDR1 is LGHDT and CDR2 is YNNKEL (reference sequence). The ends lost 1 base at V and 7 bases at J; junction bases unmatched: 18. This CDR3 is built from 18 residues. CDR3: CASSQAGLPGLPNGTQYF. The DNA of the CDR3 is TGTGCCAGCAGCCAAGCGGGACTGCCGGGACTACCCAATGGGACCCAGTACTTC.

This clone came up once. The rearrangement uses TRBV11-2 and TRBJ2-1; TRBD2 agrees at 7 bases. Germline CDR1 reads SGHAT; CDR2 reads FQNNGV. The CDR3 contains 15 residues. J gave up 6 bases and V 3 bases, and 8 bases lay outside the gene matches. The CDR3 reads CASSFAGDNLNEQFF. The CDR3 DNA reads as TGTGCCAGCAGCTTTGCGGGGGATAACCTCAATGAGCAGTTCTTC.

The gene calls are TRBV5-6 and TRBJ2-1; TRBD2 might be the D (6 bases). Trimming took 0 bases from V and 4 from J, leaving 8 bases between them. Germline V gene sequence: CDR1 SGHDT, CDR2 YYEEEE. This CDR3 region has 14 residues. The CDR3 protein is CASSLDGLYNEQFF. The CDR3 bases are TGTGCCAGCAGCTTGGACGGACTATACAATGAGCAGTTCTTC.

The J gene is TRBJ1-5, the V gene TRBV24-1; the D gene is possibly TRBD1 (6 bases). Trimming removed 5 bases from V and 7 bases from J, with 20 bases in between. CDR3 length: 16 residues. Germline loops: CDR1 KGHDR, CDR2 SFDVKD. The DNA of the CDR3 is TGTGCCACCAGTGTTCCCGTAACAGGGACGAAGCAGCCCCAGCATTTT. It specifies CATSVPVTGTKQPQHF.

J is TRBJ2-2 and V is TRBV7-9; D possibly corresponds to TRBD1 (5 bases). The CDR3 is 16 residues long. Deletions cut 5 bases from V and 5 bases from J, with 18 bases between. CDR1 is SEHNR, CDR2 FQNEAQ, per germline (reference sequence). In DNA form, the CDR3 reads TGTGCCAGCAGCCAGGCTGGGCAGGGTAGTACCGGGGAGCTGTTTTTT. Its protein is CASSQAGQGSTGELFF.

This clone was counted a few times. The J gene is TRBJ1-6, the V gene TRBV19; D is perhaps TRBD1 (6 bases). The ends were cut back, 5 bases at V and 6 bases at J, with 11 bases in the middle. This CDR3 comprises 14 residues. The germline gives CDR1 LNHDA, CDR2 SQIVND (reference sequence). CDR3: CASSSGVGNSPLHF. The CDR3 DNA is TGTGCCAGTAGTTCAGGGGTCGGTAATTCACCCCTCCACTTT.

This clone was seen a handful of times. The J gene is TRBJ1-5, the V gene TRBV12-3 or TRBV12-4, with D uncertain. V shed 3 bases and J shed 4 bases, with 7 bases lying between them. This CDR3 region has 13 residues. The CDR3: CASSFAVNQPQHF. In DNA form, the CDR3 reads TGTGCCAGCAGTTTCGCGGTTAATCAGCCCCAGCATTTT.

The J gene is TRBJ1-1, the V gene TRBV5-8; TRBD1 matches at 7 bases. The germline V gene has CDR1 SGHTS and CDR2 YDEGEE. J was trimmed by 2 bases and V by 4 bases; bases with no gene match: 8. This CDR3 is built from 15 residues. The CDR3 DNA sequence: TGTGCCAGCAGCCCGAGGGGGCAGGGCAACACTGAAGCTTTCTTT. Translating it yields CASSPRGQGNTEAFF. Full variable domain (remainder filled in from reference TRBV5-8 and TRBJ1-1): EAGVTQSPTHLIKTRGQQATLRCSPISGHTSVYWYQQALGLGLQFLLWYDEGEERNRGNFPPRFSGRQFPNYSSELNVNALELEDSALYLCASSPRGQGNTEAFFGQGTRLTVV.

This chain connects TRBV19 to TRBJ1-1; 7 bases match TRBD1. There are 11 residues in the CDR3. Trimming cost V 10 bases and J 4 bases; bases outside gene matches: 3. CDR1 is LNHDA and CDR2 is SQIVND in the germline V gene (reference sequence). In nucleotides, the CDR3 is TGTGCCACACAGGGGAGCACTGAAGCTTTCTTT. This sequence encodes CATQGSTEAFF. The full variable domain, rest sourced from reference TRBV19 and TRBJ1-1, is DGGITQSPKYLFRKEGQNVTLSCEQNLNHDAMYWYRQDPGQGLRLIYYSQIVNDFQKGDIAEGYSVSREKKESFPLTVTSAQKNPTAFYLCATQGSTEAFFGQGTRLTVV.

The CDR3 bases are TGTGCCAGCAGCCTCGGACAGGCCTCCTACGAGCAGTACTTC. Translation: CASSLGQASYEQYF. The chain has TRBV6-5 and TRBJ2-7; 7 bases match TRBD1. The CDR3 spans 14 residues. Germline CDR1 MNHEY, CDR2 SVGAGI. V dropped 6 bases and J dropped 0; count of bases not matched to a gene: 5.

V gene TRBV18 combines with J gene TRBJ1-2, with TRBD1 as a possible D gene (5 bases). Trimming took 3 bases from V and 8 from J, leaving 19 bases between them. In germline, CDR1 is KGHSH, CDR2 LQKENI. CDR3 length equals 15 residues. DNA for the CDR3: TGTGCCAGCTCACCCCTTACAAGGGGAATTGACGGCTACACCTTC. The encoded protein is CASSPLTRGIDGYTF. Full variable domain (rest looked up from reference TRBV18 and TRBJ1-2): NAGVMQNPRHLVRRRGQEARLRCSPMKGHSHVYWYRQLPEEGLKFMVYLQKENIIDESGMPKERFSAEFPKEGPSILRIQQVVRGDSAAYFCASSPLTRGIDGYTFGSGTRLTVV.

This chain uses TRBV30 with TRBJ1-5, with TRBD1 matching over 7 bases. This CDR3 comprises 15 residues. V lost 3 bases and J lost 0; bases outside the gene matches: 5. The germline CDR1 and CDR2 sequences are GTSNPN and SVGIG (reference sequence). CDR3 region: CAWSAGQFSNQPQHF. The CDR3 DNA sequence: TGTGCCTGGAGCGCGGGACAGTTTAGCAATCAGCCCCAGCATTTT. Full variable domain (missing parts from reference TRBV30 and TRBJ1-5): SQTIHQWPATLVQPVGSPLSLECTVEGTSNPNLYWYRQAAGRGLQLLFYSVGIGQISSEVPQNLSASRPQDRQFILSSKKLLLSDSGFYLCAWSAGQFSNQPQHFGDGTRLSIL.

This chain links TRBV19 with TRBJ2-7; a possible D gene is TRBD1 (6 bases). Germline loops: CDR1 LNHDA, CDR2 SQIVND (reference sequence). This CDR3 is 15 amino acids long. V was clipped by 6 bases and J by 3 bases, with 18 bases between them. Here the CDR3 DNA reads TGTGCCAGTAGCCCCACCGGGACACCAGTCTACGAGCAGTACTTC. This translates into CASSPTGTPVYEQYF.

This clone showed up just a few times. The chain's CDR3 is CAWRAGTGGRQPQHF. For the CDR3, the DNA is TGTGCCTGGAGAGCCGGGACAGGGGGCCGACAGCCCCAGCATTTT. The genes are TRBV30 and TRBJ1-5; 12 bases line up with TRBD1. V was pared by 3 bases and J by 7 bases, with 7 bases of the junction left unmatched. In germline, CDR1 is GTSNPN, CDR2 SVGIG (reference sequence). The CDR3 spans 15 residues.

The J gene is TRBJ2-7, the V gene TRBV27; D is uncertain. The germline V gene has CDR1 MNHEY and CDR2 SMNVEV (reference sequence). Trimming took off 7 bases at V and 5 bases at J, with 18 bases between the two ends. This CDR3 spans 14 amino acids. The CDR3 region has the DNA TGTGCCAGCACGCAAAGAGCTCCGTCGAACGAGCAGTACTTC. Its translation is CASTQRAPSNEQYF.

The chain joins TRBV19 to TRBJ1-5; D not certain. In germline, CDR1 is LNHDA, CDR2 SQIVND (reference sequence). This CDR3 contains 11 residues. V dropped 6 bases and J dropped 11 bases, with 11 bases sitting between them. This chain's CDR3 is CASSLGLAQHF. The CDR3 DNA reads as TGTGCCAGTAGCCTAGGCCTGGCCCAGCATTTT. The full variable domain, completed using reference TRBV19 and TRBJ1-5, is DGGITQSPKYLFRKEGQNVTLSCEQNLNHDAMYWYRQDPGQGLRLIYYSQIVNDFQKGDIAEGYSVSREKKESFPLTVTSAQKNPTAFYLCASSLGLAQHFGDGTRLSIL.

The chain combines TRBV14 with TRBJ2-1, with TRBD1 as a possible D gene (6 bases). The CDR3 loop spans 17 amino acids. Per germline, CDR1 SGHDN and CDR2 FVKESK. Trimming shortened V by 6 bases and J by 5 bases, and 23 bases separated the two germline ends. The CDR3 DNA reads as TGTGCCAGCAGGGTCATTGGGGGCGCTGGGAGCGACAATGAGCAGTTCTTC. It specifies CASRVIGGAGSDNEQFF.

The chain carries TRBV29-1 and TRBJ2-1; 8 bases fit TRBD2. V lost 6 bases and J lost 12; bases outside the gene matches: 16. Per the germline V gene, CDR1 is SQVTM and CDR2 is ANQGSEA. This CDR3 contains 14 residues. CDR3 nucleotide sequence: TGCAGCGTCCTGACTAGCGAGCATAGCGTTGCGCAGTTCTTC. Its translation is CSVLTSEHSVAQFF.

The table lists this clone with a few counts. This chain uses TRBV18 with TRBJ2-1; D unclear. Trimming stripped 8 bases from V and 4 bases from J, with 9 bases between. Looked up from germline, CDR1 is KGHSH and CDR2 is LQKENI. There are 12 residues in the CDR3. The CDR3 DNA is TGTGCCAGCCTGACAAGATACAATGAGCAGTTCTTC. Its translation is CASLTRYNEQFF.

The chain couples TRBV30 to TRBJ1-6; D possibly corresponds to TRBD1 (6 bases). The CDR3 is 15 residues long. With 4 bases removed from V and 7 bases from J, the gap between germline ends came to 17 bases. Germline V gene lookup returns CDR1 GTSNPN and CDR2 SVGIG (reference sequence). The CDR3 bases are TGTGCCTGGATGGGGGCCGACAGATTCAATTCACCCCTCCACTTT. Its translation is CAWMGADRFNSPLHF.

The gene calls are TRBV7-9 and TRBJ1-6, with D maybe TRBD1 (6 bases). In germline, CDR1 is SEHNR, CDR2 FQNEAQ (reference sequence). There are 14 residues in the CDR3. The V end lost 6 bases, the J end lost 7 bases, and 13 bases lay between the germline ends. For the CDR3, the DNA is TGTGCCAGCAGACAGACAGGAAGGAATTCACCCCTCCACTTT. It encodes CASRQTGRNSPLHF. Full variable domain (missing parts from reference TRBV7-9 and TRBJ1-6): DTGVSQNPRHKITKRGQNVTFRCDPISEHNRLYWYRQTLGQGPEFLTYFQNEAQLEKSRLLSDRFSAERPKGSFSTLEIQRTEQGDSAMYLCASRQTGRNSPLHFGNGTRLTVT.

The chain is built from TRBV6-1 and TRBJ2-7; D unclear. Germline CDR1 and CDR2: MNHNS and SASEGT. Trimming took 2 bases from V and 0 from J, leaving 14 bases between them. The length of the CDR3 is 16 residues. The CDR3: CASSEIETASSYEQYF. The CDR3 nucleotides are TGTGCCAGCAGTGAAATTGAGACGGCTAGCTCCTACGAGCAGTACTTC.

This sequence joins TRBV6-5 and TRBJ1-2; 9 nucleotides align to TRBD1. J gave up 9 bases and V 7 bases, and 9 bases lay outside the gene matches. The germline gives CDR1 MNHEY, CDR2 SVGAGI. This CDR3 region has 13 residues. The CDR3 here is CASTDRDRASYTF. The CDR3 DNA sequence: TGTGCCAGCACCGACCGGGACAGGGCTAGCTACACCTTC.

The chain couples TRBV15 to TRBJ1-5; TRBD1 agrees at 10 bases. V shed 0 bases and J 5 bases; nucleotides not matched to a gene: 7. Germline V gene sequence: CDR1 LNHNV, CDR2 YYDKDF (reference sequence). The length of the CDR3 is 17 residues. CDR3 coding DNA: TGTGCCACCAGCAGAGATCCGGGACAGGGGCCCTATCAGCCCCAGCATTTT. It is translated as CATSRDPGQGPYQPQHF.